The sample holds a few counts of the clone carrying this TCR beta chain. Its matching antigen is unknown. The data stem from a study of T cells after yellow fever vaccination. General study points: Primary-vaccination clones mostly resurfaced post-booster (96% CD4, roughly 90% CD8).

The V end lost 5 bases, the J end lost 5 bases, and 9 bases lay between the germline ends. CDR1 is SEHNR and CDR2 is FQNEAQ in the germline V gene (reference sequence). The CDR3 has 12 amino acids. It was through 5'RACE template switching that TCR cDNA was made, with a universal primer site and UMIs added. One entry per CDR3 protein, called by TCRdb with MiXCR from the 5' RACE reads. The data hold 450,000 to 600,000 distinct CDR3 sequences, with less than 20% observed a single time. This receptor was obtained from a man between 18 and 29 years old who received the YFV17D yellow fever vaccine. The gene calls are TRBV7-9 and TRBJ1-1; D unclear. Material: PBMCs, obtained about 5 days after the first yellow fever vaccination. DNA of the CDR3: TGTGCCAGCAGCCCCGACACGACTGAAGCTTTCTTT. It translates to CASSPDTTEAFF. Filled out from reference TRBV7-9 and TRBJ1-1, the complete variable domain reads DTGVSQNPRHKITKRGQNVTFRCDPISEHNRLYWYRQTLGQGPEFLTYFQNEAQLEKSRLLSDRFSAERPKGSFSTLEIQRTEQGDSAMYLCASSPDTTEAFFGQGTRLTVV.